This is a list of T cell receptor beta chains from one sample in a study of cytomegalovirus exposure and HLA in healthy donors. Profiling relied on immunoSEQ multiplex PCR, and the TCRdb table lists in-frame clones only, not all of them. Of around 140,000 clones in the sample, approximately 80% were seen once. Sample: PBMCs. The source is a woman aged 60 to 75 in good health and CMV-seropositive. CDR3s include the opening cysteine and the closing phenylalanine or tryptophan. D genes are given only for firm matches. Clone size is shown for a subset of rows, as once, few, many or a class of expanded clone.

j_call	clone_size	d_call	v_call	cdr3_aa	cdr3_nt
TRBJ2-7	-	-	TRBV4-2	CASSQDFGRASTYEQYF	TGTGCCAGCAGCCAAGATTTTGGCAGGGCAAGTACCTACGAGCAGTACTTC
TRBJ2-1	-	-	TRBV27	CASSLTRGNEQFF	TGTGCCAGCAGTTTGACTAGGGGCAATGAGCAGTTCTTC
TRBJ2-7	-	-	TRBV7-8	CASSSEGKTYEQYF	TGTGCCAGCAGCTCGGAGGGTAAAACCTACGAGCAGTACTTC
TRBJ2-1	-	TRBD1	TRBV2	CASTLDGQGSNEQFF	TGTGCCAGCACCTTGGATGGACAGGGTTCCAATGAGCAGTTCTTC
TRBJ2-3	-	-	TRBV6-1	CASMRPGRGEDTQYF	TGTGCCAGCATGAGGCCAGGGCGAGGTGAAGATACGCAGTATTTT
TRBJ2-7	-	TRBD2	TRBV6-6	CASRWTSADSYEQYF	TGTGCCAGCAGATGGACTAGCGCGGACTCCTACGAGCAGTACTTC
TRBJ1-2	few	-	TRBV6-1	CASSPGQSNYGYTF	TGTGCCAGCAGCCCAGGACAGAGCAACTATGGCTACACCTTC
TRBJ2-7	-	TRBD2	TRBV7-9	CASSQGLAGGYEQYF	TGTGCCAGCAGCCAAGGACTAGCGGGAGGCTACGAGCAGTACTTC
TRBJ1-4	-	-	TRBV5-1	CASSLGFPGATNEKLFF	TGCGCCAGCAGCTTGGGCTTCCCAGGGGCAACTAATGAAAAACTGTTTTTT
TRBJ1-3	few	-	TRBV7-2	CASSLAGGRGGNTIYF	TGTGCCAGCAGCTTAGCGGGGGGGCGGGGTGGAAACACCATATATTTT
TRBJ1-1	few	-	TRBV6-5	CASSSGYGAFVAFF	TGTGCCAGCAGTTCAGGGTACGGAGCTTTTGTAGCTTTCTTT
TRBJ2-1	-	-	TRBV7-9	CASSYPSGGSYNEQFF	TGTGCCAGCAGCTACCCGAGCGGCGGGTCCTACAATGAGCAGTTCTTC
TRBJ1-1	-	TRBD1	TRBV11-2	CASSFGQGGTEAFF	TGTGCCAGCAGCTTCGGACAGGGAGGCACTGAAGCTTTCTTT
TRBJ1-1	-	TRBD1	TRBV28	CASSVAGGYTEAFF	TGTGCCAGCAGTGTAGCAGGGGGGTATACTGAAGCTTTCTTT
TRBJ2-5	-	-	TRBV11-2	CASSPQETQYF	TGTGCCAGCAGCCCGCAAGAGACCCAGTACTTC
TRBJ2-7	few	-	TRBV6-5	CASSSQSYEQYF	TGTGCCAGCAGTTCCCAGTCCTACGAGCAGTACTTC
TRBJ2-7	-	-	TRBV5-1	CASSLHELTPYEQYF	TGCGCCAGCAGCCTCCACGAGCTAACCCCCTACGAGCAGTACTTC
TRBJ1-4	-	TRBD1	TRBV5-1	CASSTEVGTGGEKLFF	TGCGCCAGCAGCACAGAAGTGGGGACAGGGGGGGAAAAACTGTTTTTT
TRBJ2-7	-	-	TRBV13	CASSSPNGEQYF	TGTGCCAGCAGCTCCCCCAACGGCGAGCAGTACTTC
TRBJ2-7	-	TRBD2	TRBV7-9	CASSSLLAGVAYEQYF	TGTGCCAGCAGCTCCCTTCTAGCGGGAGTCGCCTACGAGCAGTACTTC
TRBJ1-5	-	-	TRBV6-6	CASSYLGRESQPQHF	TGTGCCAGCAGTTATCTGGGCAGGGAAAGTCAGCCCCAGCATTTT
TRBJ1-4	-	-	TRBV30	CAWSVRFRTVSGRRNEKLFF	TGTGCCTGGAGTGTACGATTTCGGACCGTTAGTGGGAGAAGAAATGAAAAACTGTTTTTT
TRBJ2-1	-	-	TRBV20-1	CSPTLGEQFF	TGCAGTCCAACACTCGGGGAGCAGTTCTTC
TRBJ2-3	-	-	TRBV6-1	CASSPSLRTDTQYF	TGTGCCAGCAGCCCCTCACTCCGTACAGATACGCAGTATTTT
TRBJ2-7	-	-	TRBV2	CASTDSYEQYF	TGTGCCAGCACCGACAGCTACGAGCAGTACTTC
TRBJ2-6	-	-	TRBV7-9	CASSLLDSRRVLTF	TGTGCCAGCAGCCTTTTGGACAGCCGGCGCGTCCTGACTTTC
TRBJ1-2	-	-	TRBV27	CASSLSQGMGGYTF	TGTGCCAGCAGTTTATCCCAGGGGATGGGCGGCTACACCTTC
TRBJ1-1	-	-	TRBV7-9	CATEGYTEAFF	TGTGCCACGGAGGGGTACACTGAAGCTTTCTTT
TRBJ1-2	-	TRBD1	TRBV14	CASSQRGGAVDGYTF	TGTGCCAGCAGCCAACGAGGGGGCGCGGTGGATGGCTACACCTTC
TRBJ2-2	-	-	TRBV28	CASSSISENTGELFF	TGTGCCAGCAGTTCCATTAGCGAGAACACCGGGGAGCTGTTTTTT
TRBJ1-2	-	-	TRBV28	CASSLAGTGGYTF	TGTGCCAGCAGTTTGGCAGGGACTGGGGGCTACACCTTC
TRBJ2-7	-	-	TRBV7-9	CASSPRGEQYF	TGTGCCAGCAGCCCGAGGGGGGAGCAGTACTTC
TRBJ2-7	-	-	TRBV7-6	CASSSGPPPDYEQYF	TGTGCCAGCAGCTCAGGTCCGCCGCCGGACTACGAGCAGTACTTC
TRBJ2-5	-	TRBD2	TRBV6-6	CASSPQAGVGETQYF	TGTGCCAGCAGTCCCCAAGCGGGAGTGGGAGAGACCCAGTACTTC
TRBJ1-2	-	-	TRBV27	CASSPDEDKGMYGYTF	TGTGCCAGCAGTCCGGACGAGGACAAGGGGATGTATGGCTACACCTTC
TRBJ2-7	-	TRBD2	TRBV6-1	CASSESLAGSSYEQYF	TGTGCCAGCAGTGAGTCACTAGCGGGCAGCTCCTACGAGCAGTACTTC
TRBJ2-7	-	TRBD2	TRBV25-1	CASSQLAGLEEQYF	TGTGCCAGCAGTCAGCTAGCGGGACTGGAGGAGCAGTACTTC
TRBJ2-1	-	TRBD2	TRBV28	CASSPRKMREAYWGNEQFF	TGTGCCAGCAGTCCGCGGAAGATGCGGGAGGCTTACTGGGGAAATGAGCAGTTCTTC
TRBJ2-7	-	-	TRBV27	CASSPGGPYEQYF	TGTGCCAGCAGTCCCGGGGGACCCTACGAGCAGTACTTC
TRBJ2-7	many	TRBD2	TRBV28	CATRGLATYEQYF	TGTGCCACCCGGGGACTAGCGACCTACGAGCAGTACTTC
TRBJ1-5	-	TRBD1	TRBV2	CASSEVGQANQPQHF	TGTGCCAGCAGTGAAGTGGGACAGGCAAATCAGCCCCAGCATTTT
TRBJ2-2	-	TRBD1	TRBV27	CASSLVGTGATGELFF	TGTGCCAGCAGTTTAGTTGGGACAGGGGCCACCGGGGAGCTGTTTTTT
TRBJ2-1	few	TRBD2	TRBV5-6	CASSWGLAGDYNEQFF	TGTGCCAGCAGCTGGGGACTAGCGGGAGACTACAATGAGCAGTTCTTC
TRBJ1-3	-	-	TRBV7-2	CASSLARESSGNTIYF	TGTGCCAGCAGCTTAGCGAGGGAGAGCTCTGGAAACACCATATATTTT
TRBJ1-3	-	-	TRBV28	CASSRGDNLSGNTIYF	TGTGCCAGCAGCCGAGGGGACAATCTCTCTGGAAACACCATATATTTT
TRBJ2-5	-	TRBD2	TRBV2	CASSDPAGVSETQYF	TGTGCCAGCAGTGATCCAGCGGGAGTTTCAGAGACCCAGTACTTC
TRBJ1-3	-	-	TRBV28	CASRRRTAVSGNTIYF	TGTGCCAGCAGACGGCGGACAGCCGTCTCTGGAAACACCATATATTTT
TRBJ2-1	few	-	TRBV7-9	CASSPDYYNEQFF	TGTGCCAGCAGCCCAGACTATTACAATGAGCAGTTCTTC
TRBJ1-3	-	-	TRBV5-1	CASSLDRGGNTIYF	TGCGCCAGCAGCTTGGATAGGGGCGGAAACACCATATATTTT
TRBJ2-4	-	-	TRBV7-2	CASSLGGGDDIQYF	TGTGCCAGCAGCTTAGGTGGCGGGGACGACATTCAGTACTTC
TRBJ2-5	-	TRBD2	TRBV18	CASSPGLAETQYF	TGTGCCAGCTCACCCGGACTAGCGGAGACCCAGTACTTC
TRBJ2-1	-	-	TRBV27	CATNLESRLTSSYNEQFF	TGTGCCACCAACCTAGAGTCGAGGCTTACGAGCTCCTACAATGAGCAGTTCTTC
TRBJ1-1	-	-	TRBV2	CASRGTRMGTEAFF	TGTGCCAGCAGGGGGACACGGATGGGAACTGAAGCTTTCTTT